The 8 T cell receptor beta chains presented below share a single source sample, sequenced in a study of blood T cell dynamics during melanoma immunotherapy. Assay: immunoSEQ multiplex PCR; the TCRdb copy retains only in-frame clones and omits some. In the table there are approximately 6,500 clones, about nine tenths of which are singletons. The time point was: pre-treatment baseline. Source: cell-free DNA from blood, taken from a patient treated with checkpoint blockade. These receptors originate from a human donor with melanoma.

The rearrangement joins TRBV5-1 to TRBJ2-3; D is unclear. CDR3 length: 13 amino acids. V was clipped by 2 bases and J by 4 bases, with 8 bases between them. Looked up from germline, CDR1 is SGHRS and CDR2 is YFSETQ. DNA of the CDR3: TGCGCCAGCAGCTTACAGTATTCAGATACGCAGTATTTT. It yields the protein CASSLQYSDTQYF.

The V and J genes are TRBV18 and TRBJ2-7, with D possibly called TRBD1 or TRBD2 (5 bases each). From germline, CDR1 is KGHSH and CDR2 LQKENI. This CDR3 spans 13 amino acids. V was pared by 5 bases and J by 2 bases, with 10 bases between. The CDR3 DNA reads TGTGCCAGCTCAGCCGGGGCCGCCTACGAGCAGTACTTC. Amino acid sequence: CASSAGAAYEQYF. Variable domain in full (rest from reference TRBV18 and TRBJ2-7): NAGVMQNPRHLVRRRGQEARLRCSPMKGHSHVYWYRQLPEEGLKFMVYLQKENIIDESGMPKERFSAEFPKEGPSILRIQQVVRGDSAAYFCASSAGAAYEQYFGPGTRLTVT.

The chain recombines TRBV6-5 with TRBJ1-2; TRBD1 matches 8 bases. From germline, CDR1 is MNHEY and CDR2 SVGAGI. Trimming removed 2 bases from V and 4 bases from J; junction bases left unmatched: 6. There are 15 residues in the CDR3. DNA of the CDR3: TGTGCCAGCAGTTACCGCGCGGACAGGGCCTATGGCTACACCTTC. Protein product: CASSYRADRAYGYTF.

The chain is built from TRBV7-2 and TRBJ1-1; TRBD1 aligns across 9 bases. From germline, CDR1 is SGHTA and CDR2 FQGNSA. J gave up 11 bases and V 5 bases, and 6 bases lay outside the gene matches. This CDR3 has 12 residues. The CDR3 sequence is CASSTGQGWAFF. The CDR3 DNA sequence: TGTGCCAGCAGCACCGGACAGGGGTGGGCTTTCTTT. Full variable domain (outside the CDR3, taken from reference TRBV7-2 and TRBJ1-1): GAGVSQSPSNKVTEKGKDVELRCDPISGHTALYWYRQSLGQGLEFLIYFQGNSAPDKSGLPSDRFSAERTGGSVSTLTIQRTQQEDSAVYLCASSTGQGWAFFGQGTRLTVV.

The gene calls are TRBV7-3 and TRBJ2-1; TRBD1 might be the D (6 bases). Germline V CDR1 and CDR2: SGHTA, FQGTGA. CDR3 size: 15 residues. V lost 1 base to trimming and J lost 5 bases, with 12 bases between them. The CDR3, as DNA: TGTGCCAGCAGCTTAATGGGCAGGGGAAACAATGAGCAGTTCTTC. The encoded protein is CASSLMGRGNNEQFF.

The rearrangement joins TRBV7-6 to TRBJ1-1; weak D call: TRBD1 (6 bases). CDR1 and CDR2 (germline): SGHVS, FNYEAQ. CDR3 size: 13 residues. Trimming took off 5 bases at V and 6 bases at J, with 13 bases between the two ends. The CDR3, as DNA: TGTGCCAGCAGCCAAACAGGGTTCGCTGAAGCTTTCTTT. Translated, it gives CASSQTGFAEAFF.

The chain combines TRBV19 with TRBJ2-7; D gene uncertain. This CDR3 spans 17 amino acids. Trimming stripped 3 bases from V and 0 bases from J, with 18 bases between. From germline, CDR1 is LNHDA and CDR2 SQIVND (reference sequence). In DNA, the CDR3 is TGTGCCAGTAGTATCGATCGCAAAGACGGTAGCTCCTACGAGCAGTACTTC. Translated: CASSIDRKDGSSYEQYF.

V gene TRBV2 combines with J gene TRBJ2-5; 10 bases line up with TRBD2. The CDR3 extends over 17 amino acids. With V trimmed by 0 bases and J by 2 bases, 6 bases remained unmatched. Germline assignment: CDR1 SNHLY and CDR2 FYNNEI. The CDR3 nucleotides are TGTGCCAGCAGTGAAGCTGGGACTAGCGCGGGGCAAGAGACCCAGTACTTC. Protein sequence: CASSEAGTSAGQETQYF.